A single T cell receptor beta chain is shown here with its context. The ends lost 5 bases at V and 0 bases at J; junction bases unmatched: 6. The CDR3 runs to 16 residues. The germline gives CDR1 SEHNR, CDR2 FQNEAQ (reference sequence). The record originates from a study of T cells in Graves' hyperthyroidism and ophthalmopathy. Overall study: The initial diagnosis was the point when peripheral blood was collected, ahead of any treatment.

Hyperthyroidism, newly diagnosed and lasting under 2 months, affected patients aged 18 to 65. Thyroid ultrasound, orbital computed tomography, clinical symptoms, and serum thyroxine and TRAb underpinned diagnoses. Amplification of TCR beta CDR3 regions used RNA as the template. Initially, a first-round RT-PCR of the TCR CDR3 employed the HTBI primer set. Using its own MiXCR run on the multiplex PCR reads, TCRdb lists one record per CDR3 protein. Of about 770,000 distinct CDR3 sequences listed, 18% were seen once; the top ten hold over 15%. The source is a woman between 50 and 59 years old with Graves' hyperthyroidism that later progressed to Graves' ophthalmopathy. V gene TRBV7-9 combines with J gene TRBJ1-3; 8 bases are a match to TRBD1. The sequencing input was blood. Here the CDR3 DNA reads TGTGCCAGCAGCCATAACAGGGGGTCCTCTGGAAACACCATATATTTT. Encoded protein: CASSHNRGSSGNTIYF.